A single sample is the source of the 20 T cell receptor beta chains below, sequenced in a study of blood T cell repertoires in COVID-19. TCRdb keeps only in-frame clones here, not all; method: immunoSEQ multiplex PCR. The sample has about 210,000 clones; around 85% are singletons. Input material: peripheral blood. These receptors were taken from a man between 60 and 75 years old with COVID-19, enrolled during active disease.

As for this clone: The germline gene is not matched at one end of the junction; a read error may be the cause. The J gene is TRBJ2-4, the V gene TRBV3-1 (or the pseudogene TRBV3-2); TRBD1 is a possible D gene (6 bases). This CDR3 is built from 15 residues. The germline V gene encodes CDR1 LGHDT and CDR2 YNNKEL (reference sequence). CDR3 sequence (DNA): TGTGCCAGCAGCCACCCTGGGGGCGAGAAAAGCATTCAGTACTTC. Translated, it gives CASSHPGGEKSIQYF.

The chain joins TRBV3-1 (or the pseudogene TRBV3-2) to TRBJ1-2; no firm D call. From germline, CDR1 is LGHDT and CDR2 YNNKEL (reference sequence). The V end lost 4 bases, the J end lost 5 bases, and 11 bases lay between the germline ends. The CDR3 covers 13 residues. CDR3 residues: CASSPGSMYGYTF. The CDR3 DNA sequence: TGTGCCAGCAGCCCCGGGTCTATGTATGGCTACACCTTC.

V gene TRBV7-9 combines with J gene TRBJ1-1; the D is unclear. V lost 3 bases and J lost 3, with 14 bases in between. This CDR3 spans 15 amino acids. Germline-derived CDR1 and CDR2 are SEHNR and FQNEAQ (reference sequence). DNA of the CDR3: TGTGCCAGCAGCTTGTTGGGCTCCGGGGACACTGAAGCTTTCTTT. It translates to CASSLLGSGDTEAFF.

This rearrangement joins TRBV5-1 to TRBJ2-3, with TRBD2 identical over 10 bases. Per the germline V gene, CDR1 is SGHRS and CDR2 is YFSETQ. This CDR3 comprises 16 residues. With 4 bases clipped from V and 2 bases from J, the junction kept 7 bases outside the gene matches. In DNA form, the CDR3 reads TGCGCCAGCAGCGTGGGACTAGCGACGAACACAGATACGCAGTATTTT. Translation gives CASSVGLATNTDTQYF.

Note on this clone: Within the sample, other DNA sequences also encode this same CDR3. The genes are TRBV5-1 and TRBJ2-7; D is unresolved. Germline lookup yields CDR1 SGHRS and CDR2 YFSETQ. There are 12 residues in the CDR3. The V and J ends lost 0 bases and 2 bases respectively, with 3 bases between them. The CDR3, as DNA: TGCGCCAGCAGCTTGGATACCTACGAGCAGTACTTC. Translating gives CASSLDTYEQYF.

The genes are TRBV5-1 and TRBJ2-7; perhaps TRBD1 as D (6 bases). CDR1 and CDR2 from the germline V gene are SGHRS and YFSETQ. CDR3 length equals 14 residues. Trimming stripped 4 bases from V and 1 base from J, with 12 bases between. The CDR3 region is CASSAAGQSYEQYF. The CDR3 bases are TGCGCCAGCAGCGCCGCCGGACAGTCCTACGAGCAGTACTTC.

This sequence joins TRBV2 and TRBJ1-6, with D tentatively TRBD1 (5 bases). The V gene's germline CDR1 is SNHLY and CDR2 FYNNEI. The CDR3 runs to 13 residues. Between the trimmed V and J ends, which lost 7 bases and 7 bases, there was a span of 11 bases. The CDR3, as DNA: TGTGCCAGCACGGGAGGGGCGAATTCACCCCTCCACTTT. It codes for CASTGGANSPLHF.

CDR3: CASRGTGNSYEQYF. The CDR3 bases are TGTGCCAGCAGGGGCACAGGGAACTCCTACGAGCAGTACTTC. The chain has TRBV27 and TRBJ2-7; D may be TRBD1 (6 bases). From germline, CDR1 is MNHEY and CDR2 SMNVEV (reference sequence). Trimming cost V 6 bases and J 0 bases, with 12 bases left between them. The CDR3 runs to 14 residues.

The chain couples TRBV27 to TRBJ2-7; a weak D match, TRBD1 (6 bases). CDR3 length equals 18 residues. Germline loops: CDR1 MNHEY, CDR2 SMNVEV (reference sequence). V was clipped by 4 bases and J by 0 bases, with 22 bases between them. CDR3 DNA sequence: TGTGCCAGCAGTTGGAGCCCACCGGGACACCTGAGCTCCTACGAGCAGTACTTC. It codes for CASSWSPPGHLSSYEQYF.

The chain recombines TRBV6-1 with TRBJ2-7; 9 bases are a match to TRBD2. Germline CDR1 and CDR2: MNHNS and SASEGT. V dropped 5 bases and J dropped 5; count of bases not matched to a gene: 4. This CDR3 has 13 amino acids. DNA of the CDR3: TGTGCCAGCAGTTTCTCTAGCGGGAACGAGCAGTACTTC. Translating gives CASSFSSGNEQYF.

This chain links TRBV10-3 with TRBJ1-2, with 7 bases lining up with TRBD1. There are 13 residues in the CDR3. Germline assignment: CDR1 ENHRY and CDR2 SYGVKD. V trimming: 6 bases; J trimming: 6 bases; junction bases outside the gene matches: 7. CDR3 region: CAIRTQGINGYTF. For the CDR3, the DNA is TGTGCCATCAGGACACAGGGGATAAATGGCTACACCTTC.

The chain has TRBV5-4 and TRBJ2-3; 9 bases match TRBD1. The germline V gene has CDR1 SGHNT and CDR2 YYREEE (reference sequence). CDR3 size: 15 residues. After removal of 4 bases from V and 7 bases from J, the junction contained 10 bases not matched to a gene. CDR3 sequence reads: CASSPPGTGPYTQYF. The CDR3 nucleotides read TGTGCCAGCAGCCCGCCCGGGACAGGGCCTTATACGCAGTATTTT.

The chain joins TRBV29-1 to TRBJ2-3; tentatively, D is TRBD1 (6 bases). The CDR3 has 15 amino acids. The germline V and J ends were trimmed by 6 bases and 0 bases, with 16 bases remaining between them. CDR1 SQVTM and CDR2 ANQGSEA come from the germline V gene. The CDR3 region has the DNA TGCAGCGTGTCAAGGGGGTCCCCTAGCACAGATACGCAGTATTTT. Residues: CSVSRGSPSTDTQYF.

This clone was observed a handful of times. The chain carries TRBV19 and TRBJ1-1, with 8 bases aligning to TRBD1. V dropped 4 bases and J dropped 9; count of bases not matched to a gene: 13. CDR3 length: 15 amino acids. CDR1 LNHDA and CDR2 SQIVND come from the germline V gene (reference sequence). The CDR3 sequence: CASSTAGGAGTKAFF. DNA for the CDR3: TGTGCCAGTAGTACGGCAGGGGGCGCGGGCACGAAAGCTTTCTTT.

This clone was seen just once. The chain is built from TRBV9 and TRBJ1-6; D is possibly TRBD1 (5 bases). CDR1 and CDR2 (germline): SGDLS, YYNGEE. V dropped 0 bases and J dropped 7 bases, with 11 bases sitting between them. The CDR3 runs to 15 residues. The CDR3 reads CASSVVPGMNSPLHF. In DNA form, the CDR3 reads TGTGCCAGCAGCGTAGTTCCAGGGATGAATTCACCCCTCCACTTT.

The V and J genes are TRBV18 and TRBJ1-6; a weak D match, TRBD1 (6 bases). Germline V gives CDR1 KGHSH, CDR2 LQKENI. Trimming took off 1 base at V and 6 bases at J, with 16 bases between the two ends. The CDR3 totals 17 residues. CDR3 nucleotide sequence: TGTGCCAGCTCACCACGTGAGGGGGGGACGCGTAATTCACCCCTCCACTTT. Translating gives CASSPREGGTRNSPLHF. Full variable domain (missing parts from reference TRBV18 and TRBJ1-6): NAGVMQNPRHLVRRRGQEARLRCSPMKGHSHVYWYRQLPEEGLKFMVYLQKENIIDESGMPKERFSAEFPKEGPSILRIQQVVRGDSAAYFCASSPREGGTRNSPLHFGNGTRLTVT.

The CDR3 protein is CASNPGPGSGELFF. CDR3 bases: TGTGCCAGCAACCCCGGCCCGGGTTCCGGGGAGCTGTTTTTT. The V gene is TRBV7-2, the J gene TRBJ2-2; no definite D call. Germline V gives CDR1 SGHTA, CDR2 FQGNSA. V lost 7 bases and J lost 6, with 15 bases in between. The CDR3 has 14 amino acids.

The rearrangement uses TRBV18 and TRBJ1-6, with a weak D call TRBD1 (5 bases). V dropped 2 bases and J dropped 10 bases, with 12 bases sitting between them. Per germline, CDR1 KGHSH and CDR2 LQKENI. The CDR3 is made up of 14 amino acids. DNA of the CDR3: TGTGCCAGCTCACCAAGGAGGGGCGACTCACCCCTCCACTTT. It codes for CASSPRRGDSPLHF.

The chain joins TRBV7-3 to TRBJ2-7, with D tentatively TRBD2 (5 bases). CDR1 and CDR2 from the germline V gene are SGHTA and FQGTGA. V lost 3 bases to trimming and J lost 2 bases, with 11 bases between them. The CDR3 extends over 14 amino acids. The CDR3, as DNA: TGTGCCAGCAGCTTTTGGCGGACTCCCTACGAGCAGTACTTC. Translation: CASSFWRTPYEQYF.

The rearrangement uses TRBV4-1 and TRBJ2-3, with 9 nucleotides matching TRBD2. The CDR3 covers 16 residues. The trim removed 2 bases at V and 4 bases at J, leaving 7 bases unmatched. In germline, CDR1 is MGHRA, CDR2 YSYEKL. CDR3: CASSQRAGGPSDTQYF. The CDR3 DNA sequence: TGCGCCAGCAGCCAAAGGGCGGGAGGGCCTTCAGATACGCAGTATTTT.